This TCR beta chain was retrieved from a study of OX40 agonist ivuxolimab in advanced cancers. Looking at the study overall: Ivuxolimab, which targeted the costimulatory receptor OX40 (CD134), was an agonistic, fully human IgG2 monoclonal antibody. Intravenous ivuxolimab was administered to patients every 2 weeks at six dose levels: 0.01, 0.1, 0.3, 1.5, 3 and 10 mg/kg. Among the approximately 50 dose-escalation patients, around 19 had hepatocellular carcinoma, approximately 15 melanoma, 9 renal cell carcinoma and 9 head and neck cancer. In the dose-escalation cohort, around four fifths of patients were male, and the mean age was roughly 60 years with a range of about 23 to 79. Patients were allowed to have had prior anti-PD-1, anti-PD-L1 or anti-CTLA-4 therapy, and 30% to 50% of the dose-escalation patients had previously received checkpoint inhibitors. Three dose-escalation patients achieved partial responses, one with hepatocellular carcinoma and two with cutaneous melanoma. Peripheral TCRbeta sequencing aimed to test whether ivuxolimab altered TCR sequence diversity and caused clonal T-cell expansion. The paper covers the monotherapy dose-escalation part of the phase I ivuxolimab trial, which included N ≈ 50 patients. Overall results and qualifications from the work: The antigen specificity of the clonally expanded peripheral T cells was not determined. Clonal expansion of both CD4+ and CD8+ blood T cells was observed from baseline to week 6 at doses 0.1 to 3.0 mg/kg. Partial responders in the 0.1-3.0 mg/kg groups had among the lowest normalized peripheral clonal expansion, especially among CD8+ T cells. Low levels of normalized T-cell clonal expansion were also seen in some patients who did not respond. After ivuxolimab, expanded clones were on average more numerous among CD8+ T cells than among CD4+ T cells.

Counted from cysteine to phenylalanine, this CDR3 has 14 amino acids. The DNA shown is the 42-base CDR3, in frame from base 1. Taken from the germline V gene (reference sequence), the CDR1 and CDR2 loops are MNHNY and SVGAGI. V was cut back by 1 base and J by 2 bases, leaving a gap of 8 bases between them. Patients with autoimmune disease history or receiving systemic immunosuppression were excluded from the trial. Peripheral blood for TCR sequencing was drawn from every dose cohort at baseline, at cycle 4 day 1 and at cycle 7 day 1. Samples were obtained from an open-label, multicenter, first-in-human phase I dose-escalation trial of ivuxolimab. Adults with locally advanced or metastatic head and neck squamous cell, hepatocellular, melanoma or renal cell carcinoma were enrolled in the trial. Before TCR sequencing, CD4+ T cells and CD8+ T cells were sorted from peripheral blood as separate populations.

The sample holds one count of this clone. There is no known antigen for this receptor. Per-nucleotide qualities are absent, and no much larger clonotype sits a single base away. To sequence the TCRbeta CDR3 region, genomic DNA was isolated from the sorted cells. The immunoSEQ Assay was used to sequence the TCRbeta CDR3 regions. The clones in this table, taken by TCRdb from immuneACCESS, are in-frame only. Not every clone is retained; where verified, under half of the shortfall comes from an unresolved V gene, and the cause of the rest is unknown. For this sample there are around 100,000 clones; roughly 95% appear just once. The ten largest clones capture just over 2% of the sample.

This receptor was taken from an adult with an advanced solid tumor such as melanoma, head and neck, liver or kidney cancer. Material: CD4+ or CD8+ T cells sorted from blood, obtained in a trial of the OX40 agonist ivuxolimab. The chain uses TRBV6-6 and TRBJ2-5; too little of a D gene remains to name it. The CDR3 protein sequence reads: CASSYLSEQETQYF. The DNA sequence is as follows: TGTGCCAGCAGTTACTTAAGCGAGCAAGAGACCCAGTACTTC.